What follows is one T cell receptor beta chain and its context. Its target is not known. The CDR3 sequence is 17 residues long. Trimming shortened V by 0 bases and J by 7 bases, and 16 bases separated the two germline ends. The germline gives CDR1 SEHNR, CDR2 FQNEAQ (reference sequence). This specimen comes from a study of T cell responses to AZD1222 COVID-19 vaccine. Findings of the study overall: Clonal diversity was possibly underestimated, and the donors were mostly white British, with more females. Repertoire sampling was restricted to post-peak T cell response timepoints.

The data were produced by immunoSEQ multiplex PCR, yet TCRdb's version contains in-frame clones alone and is incomplete. The table records under 170,000 clones, 94% of them present only once. The sequence was obtained from an adult in good health. Here the sequenced sample was peripheral blood, taken on day 0 of AZD1222 vaccination. The chain joins TRBV7-9 to TRBJ1-6; D unresolved. In DNA form, the CDR3 reads TGTGCCAGCAGCTTAGCGTGGGCGGGCAGACTCAATTCACCCCTCCACTTT. This translates into CASSLAWAGRLNSPLHF.